Sequencing of this T cell receptor (beta chain) was carried out in a study of shared clonotypes between healthy human individuals. Study-wide results and limits: Between a few donors, naive CD4 clonotypes were shared at a level of about 5%.

With respect to this clone: What it binds is not known.

Profiling relied on immunoSEQ multiplex PCR, and the TCRdb table lists in-frame clones only, not all of them. The sample lists about 2.4 million clones, approximately 93% occurring once. Looked up from germline, CDR1 is LNHDA and CDR2 is SQIVND (reference sequence). There are 14 residues in the CDR3. V was pared by 3 bases and J by 6 bases, with 13 bases between. The receptor comes from a man aged 18 to 35 in good health. Some clones in this sample may be carry-over from other donors' samples. Source material: naive CD4+ T cells from PBMCs. Regarding subset: CD45RA+ positively selected. This rearrangement joins TRBV19 to TRBJ2-3, with D possibly matching TRBD1 (5 bases). The CDR3 sequence: CASSMFRDRDTQYF. Here the CDR3 DNA reads TGTGCCAGTAGTATGTTCAGGGATCGGGATACGCAGTATTTT.